These 16 T cell receptor beta chains share one sample of origin, sequenced in a study of OX40 agonist ivuxolimab in advanced cancers. The method was immunoSEQ multiplex PCR; TCRdb's version includes in-frame clones alone and lacks a portion of them. The data show about 23,000 clones, roughly three quarters seen once. Sequences were derived from CD4+ or CD8+ T cells sorted from blood, sampled in a trial of the OX40 agonist ivuxolimab. These receptors originate from an adult with an advanced solid tumor such as melanoma, head and neck, liver or kidney cancer.

The rearrangement joins TRBV9 to TRBJ2-1; 10 bases map to TRBD2. Looked up from germline, CDR1 is SGDLS and CDR2 is YYNGEE. The J segment lost 1 base and the V segment lost 0 bases, leaving 4 bases of the junction unmatched. This CDR3 contains 17 residues. CDR3 region: CASSVGTSGSSYNEQFF. The CDR3 nucleotides read TGTGCCAGCAGCGTAGGGACTAGCGGTTCTTCCTACAATGAGCAGTTCTTC. Variable domain in full (rest from reference TRBV9 and TRBJ2-1): DSGVTQTPKHLITATGQRVTLRCSPRSGDLSVYWYQQSLDQGLQFLIQYYNGEERAKGNILERFSAQQFPDLHSELNLSSLELGDSALYFCASSVGTSGSSYNEQFFGPGTRLTVL.

The V gene is TRBV19, the J gene TRBJ1-5; 7 nucleotides align to TRBD1. Germline V gene sequence: CDR1 LNHDA, CDR2 SQIVND (reference sequence). V gave up 3 bases and J gave up 3 bases; unmatched junction bases: 5. The CDR3 runs 15 residues. The CDR3 DNA reads as TGTGCCAGTAGTATTTCACAGGGGAACAATCAGCCCCAGCATTTT. This gives the protein CASSISQGNNQPQHF.

The rearrangement uses TRBV29-1 and TRBJ1-1; D possibly corresponds to TRBD1 (5 bases). The CDR3 loop spans 12 amino acids. CDR1 is SQVTM, CDR2 ANQGSEA, per germline. The germline V and J ends were trimmed by 8 bases and 3 bases, with 13 bases remaining between them. CDR3 bases: TGCAGCTCTGCTGGGGGGGACACTGAAGCTTTCTTT. Residues: CSSAGGDTEAFF.

The CDR3 DNA reads as TGTGCCAGTAGTATATCTCAGACAGGTAGCTATGGCTACACCTTC. It encodes CASSISQTGSYGYTF. This chain connects TRBV19 to TRBJ1-2, with TRBD1 as a possible D gene (6 bases). Per germline, CDR1 LNHDA and CDR2 SQIVND (reference sequence). The CDR3 runs 15 residues. The V gene lost 2 bases and the J gene lost 4 bases, with 14 bases spanning the gap. Together with reference TRBV19 and TRBJ1-2, the CDR3 gives the full variable domain: DGGITQSPKYLFRKEGQNVTLSCEQNLNHDAMYWYRQDPGQGLRLIYYSQIVNDFQKGDIAEGYSVSREKKESFPLTVTSAQKNPTAFYLCASSISQTGSYGYTFGSGTRLTVV.

J is TRBJ1-4 and V is TRBV4-1; 8 bases are a match to TRBD1. Germline CDR1 MGHRA, CDR2 YSYEKL. The CDR3 totals 19 residues. The junction had 9 bases not matched to a gene; V was cut back by 0 bases and J by 0 bases. CDR3 loop: CASSQDWTGKISTNEKLFF. CDR3 DNA sequence: TGCGCCAGCAGCCAAGATTGGACAGGGAAAATTTCAACTAATGAAAAACTGTTTTTT.

V usage is TRBV5-5 and J usage is TRBJ2-2, with D unclear. V was clipped by 2 bases and J by 6 bases, with 11 bases between them. The CDR3 runs to 14 residues. Per the germline V gene, CDR1 is SGHKS and CDR2 is YYEKEE (reference sequence). CDR3 in amino acids: CASSFTHGSGELFF. CDR3 coding DNA: TGTGCCAGCAGCTTCACCCACGGGTCCGGGGAGCTGTTTTTT.

To note about this clone: Within the sample, other DNA sequences also encode this same CDR3. V is TRBV7-9 and J is TRBJ2-1; D not certain. V lost 2 bases and J 7 bases, leaving 3 bases between the germline ends. The CDR3 loop spans 11 amino acids. Germline CDR1 SEHNR, CDR2 FQNEAQ (reference sequence). CDR3 in DNA: TGTGCCAGCAGCTTACTGAATGAGCAGTTCTTC. This gives the protein CASSLLNEQFF. Variable domain in full (rest from reference TRBV7-9 and TRBJ2-1): DTGVSQNPRHKITKRGQNVTFRCDPISEHNRLYWYRQTLGQGPEFLTYFQNEAQLEKSRLLSDRFSAERPKGSFSTLEIQRTEQGDSAMYLCASSLLNEQFFGPGTRLTVL.

The gene calls are TRBV7-2 and TRBJ2-1; a possible D gene is TRBD2 (5 bases). Deletions cut 2 bases from V and 1 base from J, with 9 bases between. CDR1 is SGHTA, CDR2 FQGNSA, per germline. The CDR3 sequence is 15 residues long. The CDR3 region has the DNA TGTGCCAGCAGCTTAATGGAGGCATCCTACAATGAGCAGTTCTTC. It specifies CASSLMEASYNEQFF.

The V call is TRBV30, the J call TRBJ2-7; D possibly corresponds to TRBD2 (7 bases). The germline CDR1 and CDR2 sequences are GTSNPN and SVGIG (reference sequence). The CDR3 totals 16 residues. Trimming stripped 0 bases from V and 3 bases from J, with 18 bases between. The CDR3 spells CAWSVRGGGSIYEQYF. CDR3 nucleotide sequence: TGTGCCTGGAGTGTTCGGGGAGGGGGTTCTATCTACGAGCAGTACTTC. Variable domain in full (rest from reference TRBV30 and TRBJ2-7): SQTIHQWPATLVQPVGSPLSLECTVEGTSNPNLYWYRQAAGRGLQLLFYSVGIGQISSEVPQNLSASRPQDRQFILSSKKLLLSDSGFYLCAWSVRGGGSIYEQYFGPGTRLTVT.

This chain uses TRBV9 with TRBJ2-7; D possibly corresponds to TRBD2 (6 bases). Per the germline V gene, CDR1 is SGDLS and CDR2 is YYNGEE. The CDR3 length is 16 residues. V lost 3 bases, J lost 0 bases, and 16 bases lay in between. The CDR3 nucleotides read TGTGCCAGCAGCGCCCGCGGCGCGGGGTCCTCCTACGAGCAGTACTTC. Protein sequence: CASSARGAGSSYEQYF.

As regards this clone: Within the sample, other DNA sequences also encode this same CDR3. V gene TRBV9 combines with J gene TRBJ2-2; D is undetermined. V lost 4 bases, J lost 4 bases, and 8 bases lay in between. This CDR3 is built from 13 residues. The germline V gene has CDR1 SGDLS and CDR2 YYNGEE. The CDR3 spells CASSPRATGELFF. The CDR3, as DNA: TGTGCCAGCAGCCCGAGAGCCACCGGGGAGCTGTTTTTT.

This CDR3 reads CASTSSWGEVRTDTQYF. DNA of the CDR3: TGTGCCAGCACCTCATCATGGGGGGAGGTCCGCACAGATACGCAGTATTTT. The rearrangement links TRBV9 to TRBJ2-3; the D gene is possibly TRBD2 (6 bases). This CDR3 region has 17 residues. Germline V CDR1 and CDR2: SGDLS, YYNGEE. V was pared by 6 bases and J by 1 base, with 21 bases between.

V and J are TRBV6-5 and TRBJ2-7; 9 bases fit TRBD1. After removal of 6 bases from V and 0 bases from J, the junction contained 3 bases not matched to a gene. Germline V gives CDR1 MNHEY, CDR2 SVGAGI. The CDR3 extends over 14 amino acids. The CDR3 is CASRRDRVSYEQYF. The CDR3 nucleotides read TGTGCCAGCAGGCGGGACAGGGTCTCCTACGAGCAGTACTTC.

CDR3 DNA: TGTGCCAGTAGTACAGGGGATTCATTTTATGAGCAGTTCTTC. It yields the protein CASSTGDSFYEQFF. This chain uses TRBV19 with TRBJ2-1; perhaps TRBD1 as D (6 bases). From germline, CDR1 is LNHDA and CDR2 SQIVND (reference sequence). V lost 4 bases, J lost 8 bases, and 15 bases lay in between. This CDR3 is 14 amino acids long.

The gene calls are TRBV6-5 and TRBJ1-1; TRBD1 matches at 8 bases. The V segment lost 5 bases and the J segment 6 bases; nucleotides outside the gene matches: 2. Germline assignment: CDR1 MNHEY and CDR2 SVGAGI. The CDR3 covers 12 residues. CDR3 residues: CASSRTGSEAFF. The CDR3 region has the DNA TGTGCCAGCAGTCGGACAGGGTCTGAAGCTTTCTTT.

The chain couples TRBV18 to TRBJ1-3; perhaps TRBD1 as D (5 bases). CDR3 length: 17 residues. Germline assignment: CDR1 KGHSH and CDR2 LQKENI. With 8 bases removed from V and 0 bases from J, the gap between germline ends came to 20 bases. CDR3 loop: CASALLGTGSSGNTIYF. As DNA, the CDR3 is TGTGCCAGCGCCCTCCTCGGGACGGGGAGCTCTGGAAACACCATATATTTT.